This entry features one T cell receptor (beta chain) sequence. This specimen belongs to a study of blood T cell repertoires in COVID-19. Study context: Sources were T cells, B-cell-depleted T cells, or PBMCs; the material itself was cDNA or gDNA.

CDR1 and CDR2 (germline): MDHEN, SYDVKM. The CDR3 sequence is 15 residues long. V dropped 7 bases and J dropped 0 bases, with 15 bases sitting between them. Method: immunoSEQ multiplex PCR; TCRdb's copy keeps in-frame clones and lacks some. Here the sample spans around 150,000 clones, around four fifths being singletons. The receptor comes from a man in his 60s who had recovered from COVID-19. The chain joins TRBV28 to TRBJ1-1; D is undetermined. Sequences were obtained from peripheral blood. The CDR3 bases are TGTGCCAGCACCGTGGGCAGTCTCATGAACACTGAAGCTTTCTTT. It specifies CASTVGSLMNTEAFF. Variable domain in full (rest from reference TRBV28 and TRBJ1-1): DVKVTQSSRYLVKRTGEKVFLECVQDMDHENMFWYRQDPGLGLRLIYFSYDVKMKEKGDIPEGYSVSREKKERFSLILESASTNQTSMYLCASTVGSLMNTEAFFGQGTRLTVV.